This is a list of T cell receptor beta chains from one sample in a study of blood T cell repertoires in COVID-19. Profiling relied on immunoSEQ multiplex PCR, and the TCRdb table lists in-frame clones only, not all of them. The sample comprises some 94,000 clones, 72% of which are singletons, and 20% to 25% rests with the top ten. Sequencing used peripheral blood. These receptors were collected from a woman aged 60-70 years in a cohort sampled during active or convalescent COVID-19. The CDR3 runs from the conserved cysteine through the conserved F or W. The order of the fields is D gene, V gene, clone size, J gene, CDR3 protein, CDR3 DNA. D genes are given only for firm matches. Some rows have no size entry. The others give once, few or many, or a class for an expanded clone.

NA	TRBV20-1	NA	TRBJ1-1	CSASRGGEAFF	TGCAGTGCTAGCCGGGGGGGTGAAGCTTTCTTT
NA	TRBV19	NA	TRBJ1-6	CASRRQAPYNSPLHF	TGTGCCAGTAGAAGACAGGCCCCCTATAATTCACCCCTCCACTTT
NA	TRBV7-2	NA	TRBJ2-2	CASSFNIGGYPTGELFF	TGTGCCAGCAGCTTCAACATTGGCGGCTACCCCACCGGGGAGCTGTTTTTT
NA	TRBV6-5	NA	TRBJ2-7	CASKLTGEGEQYF	TGTGCCAGTAAATTGACAGGTGAGGGCGAGCAGTACTTC
NA	TRBV29-1	NA	TRBJ1-3	CSVEDLRRASSGNTIYF	TGCAGCGTTGAAGATCTCAGGAGGGCGAGTTCTGGAAACACCATATATTTT
NA	TRBV5-1	few	TRBJ1-5	CASKQGPSNQPQHF	TGCGCCAGCAAGCAGGGCCCTAGCAATCAGCCCCAGCATTTT
NA	TRBV11-2	NA	TRBJ1-2	CASSLSDSYGYTF	TGTGCCAGCAGCTTATCAGACAGCTATGGCTACACCTTC
TRBD1	TRBV29-1	NA	TRBJ2-7	CSALSAWTGSYEQYF	TGCAGCGCTTTGAGCGCCTGGACAGGCTCCTACGAGCAGTACTTC
TRBD1	TRBV28	NA	TRBJ1-4	CASSLPGTGVREKLFF	TGTGCCAGCAGTTTACCCGGGACAGGGGTGCGTGAAAAACTGTTTTTT
TRBD1	TRBV18	NA	TRBJ1-5	CASSPDRGSSNQPQHF	TGTGCCAGCTCTCCGGACAGGGGAAGTAGCAATCAGCCCCAGCATTTT
NA	TRBV7-9	NA	TRBJ1-2	CASSLGTVSQNGYTF	TGTGCCAGCAGCTTAGGGACAGTTAGTCAAAATGGCTACACCTTC